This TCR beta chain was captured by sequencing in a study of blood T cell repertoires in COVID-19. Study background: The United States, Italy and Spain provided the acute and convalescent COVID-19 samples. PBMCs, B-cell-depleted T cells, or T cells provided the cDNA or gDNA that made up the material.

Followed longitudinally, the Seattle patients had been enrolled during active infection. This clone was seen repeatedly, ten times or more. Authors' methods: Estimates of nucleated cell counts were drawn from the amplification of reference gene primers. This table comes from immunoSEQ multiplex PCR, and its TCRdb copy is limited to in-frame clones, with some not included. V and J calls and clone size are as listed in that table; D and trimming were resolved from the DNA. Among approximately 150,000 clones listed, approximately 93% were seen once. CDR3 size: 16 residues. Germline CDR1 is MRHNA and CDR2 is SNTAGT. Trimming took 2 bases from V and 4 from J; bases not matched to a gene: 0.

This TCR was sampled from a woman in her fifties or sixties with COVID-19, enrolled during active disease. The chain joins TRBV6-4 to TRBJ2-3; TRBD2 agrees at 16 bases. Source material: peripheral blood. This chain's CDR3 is CASSDGTSGGADTQYF. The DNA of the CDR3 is TGTGCCAGCAGTGACGGGACTAGCGGGGGGGCAGATACGCAGTATTTT.